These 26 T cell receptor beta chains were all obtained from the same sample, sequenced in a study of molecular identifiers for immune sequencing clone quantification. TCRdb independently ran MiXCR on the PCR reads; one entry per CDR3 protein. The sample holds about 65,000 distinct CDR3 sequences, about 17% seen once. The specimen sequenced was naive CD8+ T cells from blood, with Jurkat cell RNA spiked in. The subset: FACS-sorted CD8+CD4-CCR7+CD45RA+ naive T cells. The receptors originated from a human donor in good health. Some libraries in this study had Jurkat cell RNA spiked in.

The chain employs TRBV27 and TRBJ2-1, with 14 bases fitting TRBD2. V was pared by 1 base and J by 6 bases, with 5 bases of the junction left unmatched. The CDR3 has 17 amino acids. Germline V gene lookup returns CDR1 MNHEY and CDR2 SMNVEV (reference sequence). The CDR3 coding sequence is TGTGCCAGCAGTTTATTAGGGGGACTAGCGGGAGCCAATGAGCAGTTCTTC. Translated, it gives CASSLLGGLAGANEQFF.

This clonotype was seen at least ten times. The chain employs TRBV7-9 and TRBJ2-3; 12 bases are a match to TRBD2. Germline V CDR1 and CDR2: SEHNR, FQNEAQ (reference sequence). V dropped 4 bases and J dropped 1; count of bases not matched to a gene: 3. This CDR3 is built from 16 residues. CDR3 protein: CASSSGTSGRTDTQYF. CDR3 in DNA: TGTGCCAGCAGCTCCGGGACTAGCGGGCGCACAGATACGCAGTATTTT.

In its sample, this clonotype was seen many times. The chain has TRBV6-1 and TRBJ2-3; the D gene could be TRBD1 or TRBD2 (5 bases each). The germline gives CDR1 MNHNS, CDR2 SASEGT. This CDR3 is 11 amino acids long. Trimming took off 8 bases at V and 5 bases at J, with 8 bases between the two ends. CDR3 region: CASWGRDTQYF. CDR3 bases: TGTGCCAGCTGGGGACGAGATACGCAGTATTTT.

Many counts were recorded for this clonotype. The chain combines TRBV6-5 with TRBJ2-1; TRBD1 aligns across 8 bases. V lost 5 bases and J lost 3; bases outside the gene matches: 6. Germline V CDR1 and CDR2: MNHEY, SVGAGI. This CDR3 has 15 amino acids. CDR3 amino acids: CASSLSGTGYNEQFF. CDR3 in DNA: TGTGCCAGCAGTCTCTCCGGGACAGGCTACAATGAGCAGTTCTTC.

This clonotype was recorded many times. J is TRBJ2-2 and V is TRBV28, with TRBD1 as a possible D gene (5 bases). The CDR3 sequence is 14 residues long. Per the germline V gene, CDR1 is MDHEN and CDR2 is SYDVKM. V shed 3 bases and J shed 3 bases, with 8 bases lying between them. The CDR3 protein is CASSFLGDTGELFF. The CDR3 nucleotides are TGTGCCAGCAGTTTTCTAGGGGACACCGGGGAGCTGTTTTTT.

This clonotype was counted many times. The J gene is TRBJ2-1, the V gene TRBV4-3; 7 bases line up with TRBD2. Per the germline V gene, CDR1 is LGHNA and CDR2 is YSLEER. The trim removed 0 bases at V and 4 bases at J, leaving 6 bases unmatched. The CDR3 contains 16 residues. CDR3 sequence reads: CASSQDLGGGYNEQFF. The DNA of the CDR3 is TGCGCCAGCAGCCAAGATCTGGGCGGGGGATACAATGAGCAGTTCTTC.

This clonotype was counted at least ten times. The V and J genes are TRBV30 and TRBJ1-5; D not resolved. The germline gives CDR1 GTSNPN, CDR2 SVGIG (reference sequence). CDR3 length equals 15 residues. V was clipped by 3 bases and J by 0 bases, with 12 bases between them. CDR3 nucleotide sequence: TGTGCCTGGAGCCCGACGGTTTATAGCAATCAGCCCCAGCATTTT. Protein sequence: CAWSPTVYSNQPQHF.

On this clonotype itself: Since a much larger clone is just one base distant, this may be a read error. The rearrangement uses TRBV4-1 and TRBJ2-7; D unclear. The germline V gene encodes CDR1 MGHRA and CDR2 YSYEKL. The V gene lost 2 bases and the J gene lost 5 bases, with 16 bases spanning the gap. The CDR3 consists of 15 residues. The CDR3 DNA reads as TGCGCCAGCAGCCAATCGGCGACTGGTCTCGACGAGCAGTACTTC. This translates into CASSQSATGLDEQYF.

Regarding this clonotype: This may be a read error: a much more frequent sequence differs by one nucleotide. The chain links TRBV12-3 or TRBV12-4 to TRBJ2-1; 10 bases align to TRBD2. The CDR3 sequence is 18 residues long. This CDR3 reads CTSSFSRGTSVSYNEQFF. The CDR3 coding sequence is TGTACCAGCAGTTTCTCCCGAGGGACTAGCGTATCCTACAATGAGCAGTTCTTC.

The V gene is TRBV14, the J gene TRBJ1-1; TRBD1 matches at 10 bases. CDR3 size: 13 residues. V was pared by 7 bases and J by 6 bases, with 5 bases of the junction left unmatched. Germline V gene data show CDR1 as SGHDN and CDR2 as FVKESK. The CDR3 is CASKGQGDPEAFF. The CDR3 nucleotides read TGTGCCAGCAAAGGACAGGGGGACCCTGAAGCTTTCTTT.

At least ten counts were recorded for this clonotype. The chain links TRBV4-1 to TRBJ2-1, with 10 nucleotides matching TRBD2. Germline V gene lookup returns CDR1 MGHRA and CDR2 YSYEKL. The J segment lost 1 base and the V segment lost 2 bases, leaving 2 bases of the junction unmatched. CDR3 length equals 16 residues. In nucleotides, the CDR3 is TGCGCCAGCAGCCAAACTAGCGGGGTATCCTACAATGAGCAGTTCTTC. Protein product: CASSQTSGVSYNEQFF.

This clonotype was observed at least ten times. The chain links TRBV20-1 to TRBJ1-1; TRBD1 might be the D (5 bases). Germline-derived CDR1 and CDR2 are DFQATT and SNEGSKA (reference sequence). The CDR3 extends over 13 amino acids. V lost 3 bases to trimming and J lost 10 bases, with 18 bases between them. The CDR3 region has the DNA TGCAGTGCTAGCGTTCAGGGTCCGATTAGAGCTTTCTTT. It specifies CSASVQGPIRAFF.

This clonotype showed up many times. The CDR3 reads CASSLGGQARNTDTQYF. As DNA, the CDR3 is TGTGCCAGCAGCTTAGGGGGCCAGGCTAGAAACACAGATACGCAGTATTTT. This chain joins TRBV7-6 and TRBJ2-3, with a possible D match to TRBD1 (5 bases). Germline assignment: CDR1 SGHVS and CDR2 FNYEAQ. The length of the CDR3 is 17 residues. Trimming stripped 1 base from V and 2 bases from J, with 16 bases between.

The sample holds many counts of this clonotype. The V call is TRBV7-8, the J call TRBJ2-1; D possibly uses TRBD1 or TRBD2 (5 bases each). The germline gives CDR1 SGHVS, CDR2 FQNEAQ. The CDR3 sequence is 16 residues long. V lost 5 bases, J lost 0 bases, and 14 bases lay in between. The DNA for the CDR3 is TGTGCCAGCAGCCCCGGCCCAGGGACCTCCTACAATGAGCAGTTCTTC. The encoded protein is CASSPGPGTSYNEQFF.

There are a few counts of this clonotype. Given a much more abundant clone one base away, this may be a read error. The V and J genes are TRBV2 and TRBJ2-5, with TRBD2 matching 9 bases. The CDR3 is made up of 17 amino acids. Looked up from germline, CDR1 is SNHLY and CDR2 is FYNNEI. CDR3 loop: CASSKARSGRSQETQYF. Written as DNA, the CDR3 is TGTGCCAGCAGTAAAGCCCGAAGCGGGAGGTCCCAAGAGACCCAGTACTTC.

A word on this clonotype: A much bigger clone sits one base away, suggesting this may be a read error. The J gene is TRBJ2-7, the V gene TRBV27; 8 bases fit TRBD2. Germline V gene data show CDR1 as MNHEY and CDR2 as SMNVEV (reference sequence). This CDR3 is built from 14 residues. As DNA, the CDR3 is TGTGCCAGCAGTTCGACTAGCGCTACCTACGTGCAGTACTTC. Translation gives CASSSTSATYVQYF.

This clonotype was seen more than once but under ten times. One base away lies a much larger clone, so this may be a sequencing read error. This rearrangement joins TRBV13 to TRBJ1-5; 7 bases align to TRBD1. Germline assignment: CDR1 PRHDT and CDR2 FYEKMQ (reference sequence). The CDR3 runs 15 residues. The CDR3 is CAGSLGQANNQPQHF. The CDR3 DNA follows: TGTGCCGGCAGCCTCGGACAGGCCAACAATCAGCCCCAGCATTTT.

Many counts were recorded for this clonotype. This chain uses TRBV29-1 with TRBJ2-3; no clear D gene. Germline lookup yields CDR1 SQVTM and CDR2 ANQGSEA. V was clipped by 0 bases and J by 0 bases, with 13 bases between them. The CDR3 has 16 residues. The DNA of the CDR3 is TGCAGCGTTGAAGAGGTTACCGGTACTAGCACAGATACGCAGTATTTT. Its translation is CSVEEVTGTSTDTQYF.

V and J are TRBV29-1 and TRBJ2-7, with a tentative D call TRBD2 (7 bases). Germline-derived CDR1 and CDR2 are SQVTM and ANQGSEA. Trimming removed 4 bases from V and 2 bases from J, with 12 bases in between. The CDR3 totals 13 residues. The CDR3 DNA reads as TGCAGCGTTGGGGGGGGCAGCACCTACGAGCAGTACTTC. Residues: CSVGGGSTYEQYF.

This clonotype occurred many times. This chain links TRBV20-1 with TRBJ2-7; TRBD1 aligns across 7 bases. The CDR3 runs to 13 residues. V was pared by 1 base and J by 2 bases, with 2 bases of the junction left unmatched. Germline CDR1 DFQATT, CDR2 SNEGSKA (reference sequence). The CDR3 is CSARAGTAYEQYF. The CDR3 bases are TGCAGTGCTAGAGCCGGGACAGCCTACGAGCAGTACTTC.

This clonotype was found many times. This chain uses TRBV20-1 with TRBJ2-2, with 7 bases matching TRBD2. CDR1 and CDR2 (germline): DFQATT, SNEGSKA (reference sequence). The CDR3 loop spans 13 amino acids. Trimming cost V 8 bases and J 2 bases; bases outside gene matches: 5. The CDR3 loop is CSTVAGNTGELFF. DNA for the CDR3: TGCAGTACCGTAGCGGGTAACACCGGGGAGCTGTTTTTT.

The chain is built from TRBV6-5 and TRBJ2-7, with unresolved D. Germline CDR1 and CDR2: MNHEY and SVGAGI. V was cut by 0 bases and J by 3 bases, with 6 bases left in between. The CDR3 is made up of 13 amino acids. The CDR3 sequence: CASSYSMSYEQYF. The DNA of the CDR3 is TGTGCCAGCAGTTACTCGATGAGCTACGAGCAGTACTTC.

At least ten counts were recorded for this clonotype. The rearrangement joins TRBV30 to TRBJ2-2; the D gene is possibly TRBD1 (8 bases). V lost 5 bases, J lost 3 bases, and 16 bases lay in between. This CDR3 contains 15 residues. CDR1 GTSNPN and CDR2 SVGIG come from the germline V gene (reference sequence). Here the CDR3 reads CAWETGGGYTGELFF. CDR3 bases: TGTGCCTGGGAAACAGGGGGGGGATACACCGGGGAGCTGTTTTTT. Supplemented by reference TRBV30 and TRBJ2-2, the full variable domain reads SQTIHQWPATLVQPVGSPLSLECTVEGTSNPNLYWYRQAAGRGLQLLFYSVGIGQISSEVPQNLSASRPQDRQFILSSKKLLLSDSGFYLCAWETGGGYTGELFFGEGSRLTVL.

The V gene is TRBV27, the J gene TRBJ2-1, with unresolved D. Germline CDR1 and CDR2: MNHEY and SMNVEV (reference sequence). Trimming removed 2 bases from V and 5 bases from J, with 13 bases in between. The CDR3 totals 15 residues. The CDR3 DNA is TGTGCCAGCAGTTTAATTGTTGGTACTAACAATGAGCAGTTCTTC. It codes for CASSLIVGTNNEQFF.

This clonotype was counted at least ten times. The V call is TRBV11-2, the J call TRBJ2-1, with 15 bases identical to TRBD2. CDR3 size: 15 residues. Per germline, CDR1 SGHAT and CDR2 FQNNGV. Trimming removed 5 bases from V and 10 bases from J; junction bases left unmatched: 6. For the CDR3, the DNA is TGTGCCAGCAGCGGACTAGCGGGAGGGCCCAGAGAGCAGTTCTTC. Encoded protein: CASSGLAGGPREQFF.

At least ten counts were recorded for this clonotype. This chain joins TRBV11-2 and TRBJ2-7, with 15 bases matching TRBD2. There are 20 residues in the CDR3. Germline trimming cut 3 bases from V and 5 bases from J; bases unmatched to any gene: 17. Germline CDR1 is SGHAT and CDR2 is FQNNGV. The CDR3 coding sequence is TGTGCCAGCAGCTTGTCCCCCGGGACTAGCGGGAGGACATTGACCCACGAGCAGTACTTC. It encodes CASSLSPGTSGRTLTHEQYF.